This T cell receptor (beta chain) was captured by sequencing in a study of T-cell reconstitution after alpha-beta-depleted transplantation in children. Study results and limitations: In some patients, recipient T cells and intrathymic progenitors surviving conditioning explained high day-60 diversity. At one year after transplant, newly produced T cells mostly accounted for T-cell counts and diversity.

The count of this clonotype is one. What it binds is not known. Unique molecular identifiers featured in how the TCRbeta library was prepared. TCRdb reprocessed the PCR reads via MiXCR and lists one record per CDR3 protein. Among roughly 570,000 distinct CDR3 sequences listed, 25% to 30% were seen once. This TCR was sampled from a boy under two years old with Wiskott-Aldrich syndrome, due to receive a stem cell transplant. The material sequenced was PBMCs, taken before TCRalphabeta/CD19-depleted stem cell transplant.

CDR3 bases: TGTGCCAGCTCACCAACCGGGCTCGGACGCTCACCCCTCCACTTT. Its translation is CASSPTGLGRSPLHF. This chain uses TRBV18 with TRBJ1-6; no firm D call. The CDR3 totals 15 residues. Trimming cost V 2 bases and J 10 bases, with 15 bases left between them. CDR1 KGHSH and CDR2 LQKENI come from the germline V gene.